These T cell receptor beta chains were read from a single sample in a study of vaccination and CD4 T cells after COVID-19. MiXCR, applied by TCRdb to the PCR reads, yields one record per CDR3 protein. The sample lists some 25,000 distinct CDR3 sequences, roughly 27% occurring once. These receptors have no known antigen. Sequences were derived from CD4+ T cells from blood, cultured in vitro, sampled about 7 months after SARS-CoV-2 vaccination. These receptors originate from a human donor who had recovered from COVID-19. The CDR3 runs from the conserved cysteine through the conserved F or W. D genes are given only for firm matches. For some rows the clone size is stated as once, few or many, or as a class when expanded; others skip it.

TRBJ2-5,NA,TRBV28,NA,CASSLGRGTQYF,TGTGCCAGCAGTTTAGGGAGAGGGACCCAGTACTTC
TRBJ2-7,many,TRBV28,NA,CASSFLRTVVDEQYF,TGTGCCAGCAGTTTCCTCCGGACAGTCGTGGACGAGCAGTACTTC
TRBJ2-5,few,TRBV7-3,NA,CASSQGGMGETQYF,TGTGCCAGCAGCCAGGGGGGTATGGGAGAGACCCAGTACTTC
TRBJ2-5,NA,TRBV4-1,NA,CASSQAGPETQYF,TGCGCCAGCAGCCAAGCAGGGCCCGAGACCCAGTACTTC
TRBJ1-1,few,TRBV20-1,TRBD1,CSARTGGNTEAFF,TGCAGTGCTCGCACAGGGGGCAACACTGAAGCTTTCTTT
TRBJ1-5,few,TRBV6-1,NA,CASSRDLNQPQHF,TGTGCCAGCAGTCGGGACTTAAATCAGCCCCAGCATTTT
TRBJ1-1,few,TRBV7-2,NA,CASSRALEGRTEAFF,TGTGCCAGCAGCAGAGCGCTGGAGGGCAGGACTGAAGCTTTCTTT
TRBJ2-7,few,TRBV28,NA,CASSLEVAYEQYF,TGTGCCAGCAGTTTAGAGGTAGCCTACGAGCAGTACTTC
TRBJ2-2,NA,TRBV21-1,NA,CASSKATVQVYGELFF,TGTGCCAGCAGCAAAGCGACAGTACAAGTATACGGGGAGCTGTTTTTT
TRBJ2-3,few,TRBV15,NA,CATTGSGTDTQYF,TGTGCCACCACCGGATCTGGCACAGATACGCAGTATTTT
TRBJ2-1,few,TRBV7-2,TRBD1,CASSYGAGGTSEQFF,TGTGCCAGCAGCTACGGGGCAGGGGGCACGTCTGAGCAGTTCTTC
TRBJ1-1,NA,TRBV20-1,NA,CSAAGHSNTEAFF,TGCAGTGCCGCCGGACATTCGAACACTGAAGCTTTCTTT
TRBJ2-1,NA,TRBV20-1,NA,CSARDGGRNNEQFF,TGCAGTGCTAGAGATGGGGGCAGAAACAATGAGCAGTTCTTC
TRBJ2-7,NA,TRBV20-1,TRBD2,CSVRGDSGPFTYEQYF,TGCAGTGTCCGGGGAGATAGCGGGCCATTCACCTACGAGCAGTACTTC
TRBJ2-2,few,TRBV6-1,NA,CASGAANTGELFF,TGTGCCAGCGGAGCTGCGAACACCGGGGAGCTGTTTTTT
TRBJ1-2,NA,TRBV25-1,NA,CASSNPGGAGYTF,TGTGCCAGCAGCAACCCTGGGGGCGCTGGCTACACCTTC
TRBJ1-1,NA,TRBV29-1,NA,CSVEKGGDTEAFF,TGCAGCGTTGAGAAGGGGGGGGACACTGAAGCTTTCTTT
TRBJ2-5,few,TRBV19,NA,CASSITGSMEETQYF,TGTGCCAGTAGTATAACCGGATCTATGGAGGAGACCCAGTACTTC
TRBJ2-5,NA,TRBV20-1,NA,CSPAGGQQETQYF,TGCAGCCCCGCCGGCGGACAGCAAGAGACCCAGTACTTC
TRBJ2-1,few,TRBV7-9,TRBD2,CASSLPSGRAGYNEQFF,TGTGCCAGCAGCTTGCCTAGCGGGAGGGCGGGATACAATGAGCAGTTCTTC
TRBJ2-1,few,TRBV7-8,NA,CASSVPGLRNEQFF,TGTGCCAGCAGCGTCCCGGGACTTAGGAATGAGCAGTTCTTC
TRBJ1-1,NA,TRBV28,NA,CASSRDGTEAFF,TGTGCCAGCAGCCGAGATGGGACTGAAGCTTTCTTT
TRBJ2-7,NA,TRBV20-1,NA,CSARLIRGTLYEQYF,TGCAGTGCTAGACTTATTAGGGGAACCCTCTACGAGCAGTACTTC
TRBJ2-2,few,TRBV7-6,NA,CASSLGHRYTGELFF,TGTGCCAGCAGCTTAGGGCACAGATACACCGGGGAGCTGTTTTTT
TRBJ2-5,NA,TRBV4-1,NA,CASSFSREIQETQYF,TGCGCCAGCAGCTTCAGCAGGGAGATACAAGAGACCCAGTACTTC
TRBJ2-7,few,TRBV6-1,TRBD1,CASTSGTGTYEQYF,TGTGCCAGCACCTCCGGGACAGGGACCTACGAGCAGTACTTC